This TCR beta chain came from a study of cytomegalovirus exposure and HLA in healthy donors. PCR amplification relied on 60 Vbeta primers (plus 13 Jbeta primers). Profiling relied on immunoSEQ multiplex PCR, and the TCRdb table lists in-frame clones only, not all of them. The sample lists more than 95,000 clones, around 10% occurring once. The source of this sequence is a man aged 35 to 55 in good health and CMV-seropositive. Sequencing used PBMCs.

The CDR3 spells CASRPGTGTYNEQFF. The CDR3 bases are TGTGCCAGCAGACCCGGGACAGGAACCTACAATGAGCAGTTCTTC. The genes are TRBV6-6 and TRBJ2-1; 8 bases are shared with TRBD1. This CDR3 comprises 15 residues. V lost 6 bases and J lost 2; bases outside the gene matches: 6. Germline V lookup: CDR1 MNHNY, CDR2 SVGAGI (reference sequence).